This T cell receptor (beta chain) was documented in a study of blood T cell repertoires in COVID-19. For the study at large: Material from acute and convalescent COVID-19 was sourced from the United States, Italy and Spain.

The CDR3 is 12 residues long. Losses at the gene ends were 3 bases for V and 7 bases for J; bases not matched to a gene: 2. Germline CDR1 MGHRA, CDR2 YSYEKL. The table came from immunoSEQ multiplex PCR; TCRdb's copy has only in-frame clones and leaves some out. Among under 250,000 clones listed, over 60% were seen once. The chain uses TRBV4-1 and TRBJ1-2, with 7 bases that match TRBD1. The TCR was taken from a woman aged 70 to 79 with acute or convalescent COVID-19. The sample was peripheral blood. The CDR3: CASSQYRGGYTF. In DNA, the CDR3 is TGCGCCAGCAGCCAGTACAGGGGTGGCTACACCTTC.